Listed below are T cell receptor beta chains from one sample, sequenced in a study of T cells in Graves' hyperthyroidism and ophthalmopathy. TCRdb independently ran MiXCR on the multiplex PCR reads; one entry per CDR3 protein. This table has hundreds of thousands of distinct CDR3 sequences, 25% appearing once. Sequences were obtained from blood. Receptors originate from a man in his forties or fifties with Graves' hyperthyroidism. The CDR3 runs from the conserved cysteine through the conserved F or W. D genes are given only for firm matches. Clone size is not always given. Where it is, it says once, few, many or a class for expanded clones.

TRBD1,few,TRBJ1-1,TRBV10-3,TGTGCCATCAGAAGAACAGGGGGTCCCACTGAAGCTTTCTTT,CAIRRTGGPTEAFF
-,-,TRBJ2-1,TRBV19,TGTGCCAGTAGTATCTCGGGGGGCAGCTCCTACAATGAGCAGTTCTTC,CASSISGGSSYNEQFF
-,-,TRBJ2-2,TRBV2,TGTGCCAGCGACTACACCGGGGAGCTGTTTTTT,CASDYTGELFF
-,-,TRBJ1-2,TRBV2,TGTGCCAGCAGTGCTGCACAGAAAGGATATGGCTACACCTTC,CASSAAQKGYGYTF
-,-,TRBJ2-1,TRBV28,TGTGCCAGCAGTAATTACTATGAGCAGTTCTTC,CASSNYYEQFF
TRBD2,many,TRBJ2-7,TRBV12-3/TRBV12-4,TGTGCCAGCAGTTTGGGGCCGGGACTAAGGATCTACGAGCAGTACTTC,CASSLGPGLRIYEQYF
-,-,TRBJ2-3,TRBV7-2,TGTGCCAGCAGTCAATGGGGGCCAACAGATACGCAGTATTTT,CASSQWGPTDTQYF
-,-,TRBJ2-1,TRBV9,TGTGCCAGCAGCACAGTGGGAGACTCTTACAATGAGCAGTTCTTC,CASSTVGDSYNEQFF
-,-,TRBJ1-5,TRBV19,TGTGCCAGTAGCCATAGGCACCATGATCAGCCCCAGCATTTT,CASSHRHHDQPQHF
TRBD1,-,TRBJ2-7,TRBV27,TGTGCCAGCAGTTTATCGGGGGACAGGGGGTCCGAGCAGTACTTC,CASSLSGDRGSEQYF
TRBD2,few,TRBJ2-7,TRBV7-9,TGTGCCAGCAGCTTAGTTGGCGGGAGAAGTGGCGAGCAGTACTTC,CASSLVGGRSGEQYF
-,-,TRBJ2-7,TRBV19,TGTGCCAGTAGTATTGCACAGGGAGACGAGCAGTACTTC,CASSIAQGDEQYF
-,few,TRBJ1-2,TRBV7-9,TGTGCCAGCAGGGGGGGACGGGGAATCTATGGCTACACCTTC,CASRGGRGIYGYTF
TRBD2,-,TRBJ2-4,TRBV27,TGTGCCAGCAGTTTACAGCGGGAGGGCCGGGGCATTCAGTACTTC,CASSLQREGRGIQYF
-,many,TRBJ2-1,TRBV28,TGTGCCAGCAGTTTAATGGGTAGCGGAGGTTACAATGAGCAGTTCTTC,CASSLMGSGGYNEQFF
TRBD2,-,TRBJ2-1,TRBV7-3,TGTGCCAGCAGCTTAGATGCTAGCGGGAAATACGATGAGCAGTTCTTC,CASSLDASGKYDEQFF
-,few,TRBJ1-2,TRBV5-6,TGTGCCAGCAGCTTACTGCAAGATGGCTACACCTTC,CASSLLQDGYTF
TRBD1,-,TRBJ1-2,TRBV20-1,TGCAGTGCTAGAGGGTTCAGGGGGGGGTATGGCTACACCTTC,CSARGFRGGYGYTF
-,few,TRBJ2-1,TRBV6-1,TGTGCCAGCAGTTGGAGTAGGGCAAGCTCCTACAATGAGCAGTTCTTC,CASSWSRASSYNEQFF
-,many,TRBJ2-7,TRBV28,TGTGCCAGCAGTCGAATCTACGAGCAGTACTTC,CASSRIYEQYF
TRBD2,few,TRBJ2-7,TRBV6-1,TGTGCCAGCAGTGCCTTACTAGCGGCCCCCTACGAGCAGTACTTC,CASSALLAAPYEQYF
TRBD1,few,TRBJ1-2,TRBV9,TGTGCCAGCAGCTCCTCAGGGGGTGGTAACTATGGCTACACCTTC,CASSSSGGGNYGYTF
TRBD2,-,TRBJ2-1,TRBV11-3,TGTGCCAGCAGCTCAGCGGGAGGCTTGGGCTATGAGCAGTTCTTC,CASSSAGGLGYEQFF
-,many,TRBJ2-5,TRBV11-3,TGTGCCAGCAGCCACCGGGCCGGTAAAGAGACCCAGTACTTC,CASSHRAGKETQYF
-,-,TRBJ1-2,TRBV6-2/TRBV6-3,TGTGCCAGCAGTCAAACAGCCTCCAACTATGGCTACACCTTC,CASSQTASNYGYTF
-,many,TRBJ2-5,TRBV7-2,TGTGCCAGCAGCTTGTGGGGAGGTGAGACCCAGTACTTC,CASSLWGGETQYF
-,-,TRBJ2-3,TRBV20-1,TGCAGTGCTAGAGATACGTGGGCAGGTACGCAGTATTTT,CSARDTWAGTQYF
TRBD2,-,TRBJ2-1,TRBV3-1,TGTGCCAGCAGCCAACTTCTAGCGGGAGCAAGTGAGCAGTTCTTC,CASSQLLAGASEQFF
-,-,TRBJ1-1,TRBV10-3,TGTGCCATCAGTGAAGACAGTTTTTCAGCTTTCTTT,CAISEDSFSAFF
-,-,TRBJ2-3,TRBV12-5,TGTGCTGTGGGGCAGAGCACAGATACGCAGTATTTT,CAVGQSTDTQYF
-,many,TRBJ1-1,TRBV28,TGTGCCAGCAGCCCATATTGGGTGAACACTGAAGCTTTCTTT,CASSPYWVNTEAFF
-,-,TRBJ2-7,TRBV3-1,TGTGCCAGCAGCCAGGGTTTAGGGCCCTTAGAGCAGTACTTC,CASSQGLGPLEQYF
TRBD2,few,TRBJ2-3,TRBV28,TGTGCCAGCCCTCCGGGGCTAGCGGGGGGCACAGATACGCAGTATTTT,CASPPGLAGGTDTQYF
TRBD2,-,TRBJ2-1,TRBV6-2/TRBV6-3,TGTGCCAGCAGTGACACGACTAGCGTCAGATACAATGAGCAGTTCTTC,CASSDTTSVRYNEQFF
-,many,TRBJ2-5,TRBV20-1,TGCAGTGCTAGAGATTCCGCCCTAGCGTATCAAGAGACCCAGTACTTC,CSARDSALAYQETQYF
TRBD2,-,TRBJ2-5,TRBV20-1,TGCAGTGTCGGGAGGGGTAGTAGAGAGACCCAGTACTTC,CSVGRGSRETQYF
-,-,TRBJ1-1,TRBV20-1,TGCAGTGCTAGACTCGACGGGAGCACTGAAGCTTTCTTT,CSARLDGSTEAFF
-,many,TRBJ1-1,TRBV5-6,TGTGCCAGCAGCTTACTTAACGCTGAAGCTTTCTTT,CASSLLNAEAFF
-,few,TRBJ2-7,TRBV15,TGTGCCACCAGCAGAGTTGCAGGGGAGGAGCAGTACTTC,CATSRVAGEEQYF
-,-,TRBJ2-1,TRBV20-1,TGCAGTGCTAGAGATTACATACTCTCTCGGCGCTACAATGAGCAGTTCTTC,CSARDYILSRRYNEQFF
TRBD2,-,TRBJ2-7,TRBV4-1,TGTGCCAGCAGCCAAGGGACTAGCGGGACCGAGCAGTACTTC,CASSQGTSGTEQYF
TRBD1,few,TRBJ2-7,TRBV7-2,TGTGCCAGCAGTTTATCCCGGGACAGGTCCTACGAGCAGTACTTC,CASSLSRDRSYEQYF
-,-,TRBJ2-7,TRBV6-5,TGTGCCAGCAGTTATGAGTGGGGACTCCACGAGCAGTACTTC,CASSYEWGLHEQYF
-,many,TRBJ2-7,TRBV7-2,TGTGCCAGCAGCTTAGTGACTATCTACGAGCAGTACTTC,CASSLVTIYEQYF
-,-,TRBJ1-1,TRBV28,TGTGCCAGCAGTCCCGACAGAGAAGCTTTCTTT,CASSPDREAFF
-,few,TRBJ1-4,TRBV6-1,TGTGCCAGCAGGGAACCGGGGGATGAAAAACTGTTTTTT,CASREPGDEKLFF
TRBD2,few,TRBJ2-2,TRBV5-5,TGTGCCAGCACTCGGCTAGCGGGAACCGTGAACACCGGGGAGCTGTTTTTT,CASTRLAGTVNTGELFF
TRBD1,-,TRBJ2-3,TRBV5-1,TGCGCCAGCGTCCTCAACGGACAGGATACAGATACGCAGTATTTT,CASVLNGQDTDTQYF
-,-,TRBJ2-1,TRBV7-8,TGTGCCAGCAGCTTAGCGGGAGCCCACGTCGATGAGCAGTTCTTC,CASSLAGAHVDEQFF
-,few,TRBJ2-5,TRBV24-1,TGTGCCACCAGTATTAGAGGGCAGCAAGAGACCCAGTACTTC,CATSIRGQQETQYF
TRBD1,-,TRBJ1-2,TRBV5-1,TGCGCCAGCAGCTCCGGGACAGGGGTAGGGCATGGCTACACCTTC,CASSSGTGVGHGYTF
TRBD2,-,TRBJ2-1,TRBV4-1,TGCGCCAGCAGCCAAGGCCTAGCGGGAGGTTACAATGAGCAGTTCTTC,CASSQGLAGGYNEQFF
-,-,TRBJ2-7,TRBV28,TGTGCCAGCAGGTCCGGGGGCGCAATGGACGAGCAGTACTTC,CASRSGGAMDEQYF
TRBD2,-,TRBJ2-4,TRBV27,TGTGCCAGCAGGAAACTAGCTAGCGGGAGGGAAGCCATTCAGTACTTC,CASRKLASGREAIQYF
TRBD2,-,TRBJ2-1,TRBV20-1,TGCAGTGCTAGAGGTTGGACTAGGGGTAATGAGCAGTTCTTC,CSARGWTRGNEQFF